A single T cell receptor beta chain is shown here with its context. Its antigen is unknown. The data are from a study of T cells expressing NK-cell markers (dated by TCRdb to the early 2020s). About the study as a whole: TCR beta-chain repertoires were profiled in sorted CD3+CD56+NKG2C+, CD3+CD56+NKG2C- and CD3+CD56-NKG2C+ T-cell subsets from roughly eight donors. Of the eight sequenced donors, seven were found to be HCMV-seropositive and one was found to be HCMV-seronegative. Illumina HiSeq 2000/2500, MiSeq or NextSeq was used to sequence libraries as 2 x 150 bp reads. The eight sequenced donors were randomly selected healthy volunteers, three men and five women.

CDR1 and CDR2, looked up from the germline V gene, are MGHRA and YSYEKL. From the cysteine through the phenylalanine, the CDR3 covers 15 amino acids. No DNA is recorded. TCRdb records Illumina HiSeq 2000 as the sequencer. TCR beta cDNA libraries were made by 5'RACE template switching that added a universal primer site and unique molecular identifiers. Priming for cDNA synthesis came from the TCR beta constant segment, and two successive PCR amplification steps followed. From the authors' description of their analysis: MIGEC handled demultiplexing of the reads and grouping by UMI, while MiTCR was used to assemble and quantify clonotypes. To exclude erroneous sequences, any TCR cDNA sequence not supported by at least two reads was discarded. The tcR package was used for downstream repertoire analysis, and clonotypes were matched between fractions using CDR3 nucleotide sequence together with V segment. VDJmatch was used to annotate antigen specificity against VDJdb, with one amino acid substitution in CDR3 allowed. Reads reprocessed by TCRdb are summarized as one entry per CDR3 protein sequence, and DNA is absent. TCRdb, not the original authors, processed these V and J calls. Per the sample table, the count is approximately 440,000 distinct CDR3 sequences. The ten largest clones capture roughly 1.4% of the sample.

General study outcomes and caveats: It remained unclear whether the expanded NKG2C-expressing T cell clones were specific for HCMV antigens. In over five donors, the dominant CD3+CD56+NKG2C+ clonotypes were found to rank among the top 10 CD8+ clonotypes and to make up about 1.0-8% of CD8+ T cells. Those dominant clonotypes were again the most abundant among CD3+CD56-NKG2C+ cells in a handful of donors, at roughly 28.3-60.1%.

A commercial ELISA kit detecting HCMV-specific IgG in serum was used to determine HCMV serostatus. Peripheral blood mononuclear cells were isolated from blood by Ficoll density gradient centrifugation. Sequences were obtained from blood T cells: a sorted CD56 or NKG2C T cell subset, CD4+ or CD8+ T cells, or bulk PBMC T cells (not recorded which). This receptor was identified in a woman in her forties or fifties in good health. Donor details come from another sample of the same person, matched by shared clones. This chain is built from TRBV4-1 and TRBJ1-1; as DNA is missing, the TRBD1 call by TCRdb cannot be tested. The CDR3 region reads CASSQGQGMRTEAFF.